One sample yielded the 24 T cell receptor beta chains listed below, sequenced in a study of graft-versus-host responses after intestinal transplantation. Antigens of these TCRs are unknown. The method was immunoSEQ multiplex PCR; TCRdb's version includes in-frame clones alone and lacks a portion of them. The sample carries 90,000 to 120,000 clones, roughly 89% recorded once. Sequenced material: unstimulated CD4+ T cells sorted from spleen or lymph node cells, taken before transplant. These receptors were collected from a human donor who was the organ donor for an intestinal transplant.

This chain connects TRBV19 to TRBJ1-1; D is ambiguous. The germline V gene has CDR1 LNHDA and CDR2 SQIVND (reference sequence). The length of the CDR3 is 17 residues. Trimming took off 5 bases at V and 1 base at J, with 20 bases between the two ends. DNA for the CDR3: TGTGCCAGTAGTCGTCCCTTCCAGTCGGGAAAGAACACTGAAGCTTTCTTT. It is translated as CASSRPFQSGKNTEAFF.

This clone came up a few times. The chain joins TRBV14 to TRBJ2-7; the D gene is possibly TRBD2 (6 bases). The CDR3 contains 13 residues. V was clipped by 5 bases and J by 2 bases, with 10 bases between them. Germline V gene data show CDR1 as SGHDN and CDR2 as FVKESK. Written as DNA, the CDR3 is TGTGCCAGCAGCGGGGGACTCACCTACGAGCAGTACTTC. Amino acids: CASSGGLTYEQYF. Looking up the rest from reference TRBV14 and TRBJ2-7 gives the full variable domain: EAGVTQFPSHSVIEKGQTVTLRCDPISGHDNLYWYRRVMGKEIKFLLHFVKESKQDESGMPNNRFLAERTGGTYSTLKVQPAELEDSGVYFCASSGGLTYEQYFGPGTRLTVT.

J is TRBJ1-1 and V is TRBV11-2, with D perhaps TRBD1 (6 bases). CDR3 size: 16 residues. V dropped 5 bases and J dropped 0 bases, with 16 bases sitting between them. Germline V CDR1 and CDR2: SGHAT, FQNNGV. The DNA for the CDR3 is TGTGCCAGCAGCCCACTGAGACAGGTCATGAACACTGAAGCTTTCTTT. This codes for CASSPLRQVMNTEAFF.

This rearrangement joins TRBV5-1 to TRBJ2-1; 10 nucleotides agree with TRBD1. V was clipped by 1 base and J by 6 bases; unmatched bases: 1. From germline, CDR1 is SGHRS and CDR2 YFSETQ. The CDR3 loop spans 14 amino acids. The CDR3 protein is CASSLWDRGNEQFF. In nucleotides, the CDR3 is TGCGCCAGCAGCTTGTGGGACAGGGGCAATGAGCAGTTCTTC.

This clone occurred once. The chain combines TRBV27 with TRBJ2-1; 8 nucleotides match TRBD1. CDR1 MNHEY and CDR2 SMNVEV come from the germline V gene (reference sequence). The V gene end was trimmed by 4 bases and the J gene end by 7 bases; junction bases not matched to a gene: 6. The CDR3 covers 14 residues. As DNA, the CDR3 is TGTGCCAGCAGTTGGCAGGGGGCATGGAATGAGCAGTTCTTC. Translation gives CASSWQGAWNEQFF.

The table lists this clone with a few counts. The CDR3 is CASSMISSGPYEQYF. In DNA form, the CDR3 reads TGTGCCAGTAGTATGATTTCTAGCGGGCCCTACGAGCAGTACTTC. The chain employs TRBV19 and TRBJ2-7; 8 bases line up with TRBD2. CDR3 length: 15 residues. V was pared by 3 bases and J by 2 bases, with 6 bases of the junction left unmatched. Germline-derived CDR1 and CDR2 are LNHDA and SQIVND (reference sequence). Supplemented by reference TRBV19 and TRBJ2-7, the full variable domain reads DGGITQSPKYLFRKEGQNVTLSCEQNLNHDAMYWYRQDPGQGLRLIYYSQIVNDFQKGDIAEGYSVSREKKESFPLTVTSAQKNPTAFYLCASSMISSGPYEQYFGPGTRLTVT.

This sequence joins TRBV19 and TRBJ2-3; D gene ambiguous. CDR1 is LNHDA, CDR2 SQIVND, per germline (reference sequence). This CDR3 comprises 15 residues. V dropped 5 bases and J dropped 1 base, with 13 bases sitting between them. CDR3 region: CASSPMRLGTDTQYF. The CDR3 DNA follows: TGTGCCAGTAGTCCCATGAGGCTGGGCACAGATACGCAGTATTTT.

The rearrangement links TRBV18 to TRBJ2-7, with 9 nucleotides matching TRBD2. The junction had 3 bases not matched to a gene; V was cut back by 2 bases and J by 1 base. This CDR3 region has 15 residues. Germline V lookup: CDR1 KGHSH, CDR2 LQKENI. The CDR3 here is CASSPASGISYEQYF. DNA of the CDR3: TGTGCCAGCTCACCAGCTAGCGGGATTTCCTACGAGCAGTACTTC.

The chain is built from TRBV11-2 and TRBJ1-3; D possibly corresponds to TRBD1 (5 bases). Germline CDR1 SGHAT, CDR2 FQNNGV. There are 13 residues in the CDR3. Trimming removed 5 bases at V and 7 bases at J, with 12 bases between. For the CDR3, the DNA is TGTGCCAGCAGCCCGAGGGGCGGGAACACCATATATTTT. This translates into CASSPRGGNTIYF.

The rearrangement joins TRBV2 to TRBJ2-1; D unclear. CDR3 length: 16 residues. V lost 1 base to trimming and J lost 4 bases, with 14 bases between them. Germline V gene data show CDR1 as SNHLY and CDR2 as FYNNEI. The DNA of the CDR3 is TGTGCCAGCAGTGAAGATAGGGTCTCCCCTTACAATGAGCAGTTCTTC. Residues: CASSEDRVSPYNEQFF.

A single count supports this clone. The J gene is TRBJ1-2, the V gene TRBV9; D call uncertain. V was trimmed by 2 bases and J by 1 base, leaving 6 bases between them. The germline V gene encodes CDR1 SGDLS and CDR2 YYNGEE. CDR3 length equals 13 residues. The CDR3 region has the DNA TGTGCCAGCAGCGTCTACGTTAACTATGGCTACACCTTC. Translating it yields CASSVYVNYGYTF.

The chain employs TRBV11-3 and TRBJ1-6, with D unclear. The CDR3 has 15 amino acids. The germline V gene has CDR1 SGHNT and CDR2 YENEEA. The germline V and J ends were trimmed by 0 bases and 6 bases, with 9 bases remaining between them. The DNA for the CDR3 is TGTGCCAGCAGCTTAGACTTGGGCCTTAATTCACCCCTCCACTTT. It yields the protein CASSLDLGLNSPLHF.

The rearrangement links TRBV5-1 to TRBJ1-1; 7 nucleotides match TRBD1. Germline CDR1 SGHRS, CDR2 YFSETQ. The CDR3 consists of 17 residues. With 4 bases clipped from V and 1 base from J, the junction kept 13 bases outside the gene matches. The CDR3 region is CASSQRTGQVTNTEAFF. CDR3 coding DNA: TGCGCCAGCAGCCAAAGAACTGGACAGGTTACGAACACTGAAGCTTTCTTT.

The CDR3 protein is CASSRQGLSWSPLHF. DNA of the CDR3: TGTGCCAGCAGCCGACAGGGACTAAGCTGGTCACCCCTCCACTTT. The gene calls are TRBV11-2 and TRBJ1-6; 7 positions match TRBD1. After removal of 5 bases from V and 10 bases from J, the junction contained 11 bases not matched to a gene. The CDR3 is 15 residues long. Looked up from germline, CDR1 is SGHAT and CDR2 is FQNNGV.

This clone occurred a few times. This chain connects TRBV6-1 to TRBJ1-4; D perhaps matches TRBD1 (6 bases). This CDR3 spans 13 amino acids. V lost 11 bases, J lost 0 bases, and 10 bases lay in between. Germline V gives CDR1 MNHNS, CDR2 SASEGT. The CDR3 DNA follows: TGTGCCCCCGAGGGGGCAACTAATGAAAAACTGTTTTTT. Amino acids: CAPEGATNEKLFF.

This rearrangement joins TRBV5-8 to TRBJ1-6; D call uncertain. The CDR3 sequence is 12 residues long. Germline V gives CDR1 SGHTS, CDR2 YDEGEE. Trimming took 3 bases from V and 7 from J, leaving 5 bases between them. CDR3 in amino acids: CASSSVNSPLHF. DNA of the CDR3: TGTGCCAGCAGCTCCGTAAATTCACCCCTCCACTTT.

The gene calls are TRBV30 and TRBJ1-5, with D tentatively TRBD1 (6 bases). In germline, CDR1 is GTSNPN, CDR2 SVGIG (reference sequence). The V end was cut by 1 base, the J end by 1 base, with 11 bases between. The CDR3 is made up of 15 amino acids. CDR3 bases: TGTGCCTGGAGTGGTCGGGACACGAGCAATCAGCCCCAGCATTTT. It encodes CAWSGRDTSNQPQHF.

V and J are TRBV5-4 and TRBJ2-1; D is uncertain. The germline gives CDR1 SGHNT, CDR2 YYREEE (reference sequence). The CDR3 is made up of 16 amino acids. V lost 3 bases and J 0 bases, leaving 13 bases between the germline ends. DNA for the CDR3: TGTGCCAGCAGCTCTGACTCTAGGAGCTCCTACAATGAGCAGTTCTTC. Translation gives CASSSDSRSSYNEQFF.

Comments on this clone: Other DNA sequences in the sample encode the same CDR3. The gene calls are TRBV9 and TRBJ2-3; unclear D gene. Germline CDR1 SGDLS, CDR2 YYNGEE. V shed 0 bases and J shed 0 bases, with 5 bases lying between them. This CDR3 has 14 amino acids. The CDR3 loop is CASSVVPSTDTQYF. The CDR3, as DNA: TGTGCCAGCAGCGTAGTGCCCAGCACAGATACGCAGTATTTT.

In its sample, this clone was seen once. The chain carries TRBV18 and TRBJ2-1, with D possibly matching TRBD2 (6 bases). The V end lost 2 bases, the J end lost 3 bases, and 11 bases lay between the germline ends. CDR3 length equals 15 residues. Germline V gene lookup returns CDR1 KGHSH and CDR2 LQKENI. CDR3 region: CASSPVGGVYNEQFF. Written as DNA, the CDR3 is TGTGCCAGCTCACCAGTCGGGGGAGTCTACAATGAGCAGTTCTTC. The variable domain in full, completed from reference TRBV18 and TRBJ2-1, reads NAGVMQNPRHLVRRRGQEARLRCSPMKGHSHVYWYRQLPEEGLKFMVYLQKENIIDESGMPKERFSAEFPKEGPSILRIQQVVRGDSAAYFCASSPVGGVYNEQFFGPGTRLTVL.

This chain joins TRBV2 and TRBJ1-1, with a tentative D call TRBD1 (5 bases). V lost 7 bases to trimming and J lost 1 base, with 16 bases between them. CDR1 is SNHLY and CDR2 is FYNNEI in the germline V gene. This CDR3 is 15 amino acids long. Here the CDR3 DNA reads TGTGCCAGCACCGGCCCCAAGGGGAGGAACACTGAAGCTTTCTTT. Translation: CASTGPKGRNTEAFF.

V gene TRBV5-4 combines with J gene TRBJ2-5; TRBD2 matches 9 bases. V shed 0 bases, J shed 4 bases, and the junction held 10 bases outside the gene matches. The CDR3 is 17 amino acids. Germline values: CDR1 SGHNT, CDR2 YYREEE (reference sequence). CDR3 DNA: TGTGCCAGCAGCTTGGCCGGCGGGGGGGCATCCAGAGAGACCCAGTACTTC. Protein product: CASSLAGGGASRETQYF. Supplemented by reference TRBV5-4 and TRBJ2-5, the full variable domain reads ETGVTQSPTHLIKTRGQQVTLRCSSQSGHNTVSWYQQALGQGPQFIFQYYREEENGRGNFPPRFSGLQFPNYSSELNVNALELDDSALYLCASSLAGGGASRETQYFGPGTRLLVL.

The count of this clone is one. CDR3 nucleotides: TGTGCCAGCAGCTTAGTCGGGGACAGGGCCTACGAGCAGTACTTC. Translated: CASSLVGDRAYEQYF. This rearrangement joins TRBV7-2 to TRBJ2-7; 9 bases map to TRBD1. CDR1 and CDR2 from the germline V gene are SGHTA and FQGNSA. The trim removed 1 base at V and 2 bases at J, leaving 3 bases unmatched. The CDR3 extends over 15 amino acids.

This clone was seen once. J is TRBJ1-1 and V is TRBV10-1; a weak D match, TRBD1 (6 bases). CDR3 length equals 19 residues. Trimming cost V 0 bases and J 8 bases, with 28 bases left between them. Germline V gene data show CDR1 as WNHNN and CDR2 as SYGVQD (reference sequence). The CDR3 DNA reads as TGCGCCAGCAGTGAGTCCAACAGGGTGGGACGAGGAGGCCCGAGCGAAGCTTTCTTT. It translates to CASSESNRVGRGGPSEAFF.